The sequence of this T cell receptor beta chain was determined in a study of cytotoxic CD8 clonotypes in ibrutinib-treated CLL (dated by TCRdb to the early 2020s). Regarding the study in general: In this cohort, 15 patients were treatment-naive and some 10 were relapsed/refractory, while 17 to 18 had unmutated IGHV. Every sample from remission and from progressive disease was obtained while the patients were still on ibrutinib. Responses were partial in some 24 patients and complete in 2; after median approximately 67 months follow-up, roughly 15 stayed in remission and roughly twelve progressed. Response samples were obtained after a median of 12 months of treatment, with a range of about 6 to 36 months. Of the 86 participants in the trial, 20 to 30 had longitudinal samples available. On average, each sample had hundreds of thousands of productive templates and roughly 95,000 productive rearrangements. Cryopreserved peripheral blood mononuclear cells were obtained prior to treatment, at the time of response, and at either disease progression or sustained remission.

A MiSeq instrument was used for deep resolution sequencing, which targeted depths ranging from 1 in 1 million up to 1 in 200,000 T cells, with coverage averaging 10x for each clonotype. The immunoSEQ hsTCRB Kit was used to generate TCR beta libraries. In the authors' own workflow: ImmunoSEQ Data Assistant and ImmunoSEQ Analyzer were used for data analysis, and V, D and J genes were assigned according to IMGT definitions. Clonality was computed as one minus normalized Shannon entropy of productive rearrangement frequencies, ranging from 0 to 1. Only overrepresented clonotypes making up at least 0.05% of each patient's repertoire were included in the public clonotype analysis. Repertoires from 10 to 15 age-matched healthy donors in immuneACCESS were used as clonality controls. TCRdb retrieved this table from immuneACCESS and kept in-frame rearrangements only. Not all clones are present; in checked studies, unresolved V genes account for under half, and no reason is known for the remainder. V, J and clone size derive from that table, while D and trimming were established from the DNA sequence. The sample table holds under 300,000 clones, of which approximately 76% were seen once. Of the sample, roughly 5.7% falls within the top ten clones.

This sample's time point label indicates: progressive disease on ibrutinib. For TCR beta library preparation, roughly 2 micrograms of genomic DNA was extracted from cryopreserved PBMCs. Longitudinal blood samples from CLL patients receiving ibrutinib monotherapy were subjected to high-throughput TCR beta sequencing. The patients were enrolled in a single-center, open-label phase 2 trial of ibrutinib monotherapy. Broad study findings and their caveats: An increase in clonality was observed at ibrutinib response, with clonality remaining stable during sustained remission and falling back toward baseline at progression. Public clonotypes were rare and either shrank or stayed stable during treatment, and the rise in clonality at ibrutinib response reflected expansion of private clonotypes. Sustained-remission and progressing patients did not have matched sampling times, and lymph node repertoires were not examined. Baseline clonality was found to be higher than that of age-matched healthy donors and was strongly correlated with circulating CD8+ T-cell counts.

On this clone itself: Its antigen is unknown. Base qualities are missing; no much larger clone stands one base away.

From V the trimming removes 7 bases and from J it removes 11 bases, while the gene matches leave 13 bases of the junction unaccounted for. The germline V gene provides CDR1 SGHRS and CDR2 YFSETQ. The CDR3 spans 14 residues, from the cysteine through the phenylalanine. This entry keeps only the CDR3 DNA: 42 bases, framed from base 1. This sequence uses TRBV5-1 and TRBJ2-3; 10 central bases correspond to TRBD2. This material consisted of PBMCs, taken at disease progression, from a patient treated with ibrutinib. The origin of this receptor is a human donor with chronic lymphocytic leukemia. The sequenced DNA: TGCGCCAGCCCCGGAGACACTAGCGGGAAGATGCAGTATTTT. This gives the protein CASPGDTSGKMQYF. The CDR3 plus the reference TRBV5-1 and TRBJ2-3 genes for the other parts give the full variable domain: KAGVTQTPRYLIKTRGQQVTLSCSPISGHRSVSWYQQTPGQGLQFLFEYFSETQRNKGNFPGRFSGRQFSNSRSEMNVSTLELGDSALYLCASPGDTSGKMQYFGPGTRLTVL.